This note documents a single T cell receptor (beta chain) sequence. The target of this receptor is not known. No base qualities exist here, and no much larger clone lies one base off it. The source of the sample is a study of lymphopenia after photon versus proton radiotherapy (dated by TCRdb to between 2018 and 2021). Regarding the complete study: The study compared the immunological effects of photon versus proton radiation therapy in patients with gastrointestinal tumors who developed high-grade lymphopenia. A cohort of approximately 20 patients with gastrointestinal tumors who received either photon or proton therapy and subsequently developed lymphopenia was included. The study was designed to characterize how the impact on the immune system differs between the two radiation modalities.

Overall results and qualifications from the work: After the lymphocyte count nadir, photon-treated repertoires showed oligoclonal expansion, especially of CD8+ Temra cells, which drove the drop in diversity. The survival association was examined only in patients who died, and the authors described better survival with proton therapy as a possibility, not as a demonstrated result. Proton-treated patients stayed relatively stable during treatment, while photon-treated patients lost naive T cells and TCR diversity and gained effector/memory populations. Among patients across the cohort who died, overall survival time showed an inverse correlation with a larger post-nadir drop in TCR diversity.

Library construction relied on the immunoSEQ multiplex PCR assay. T cell repertoires were profiled by deep sequencing of rearranged TCR beta loci, alongside multiparametric flow cytometry. TCRdb obtained this table from immuneACCESS and retained in-frame rearrangements with V and J assigned. These tables miss some clones; where compared with another copy, unresolved V genes account for less than half of the shortfall, and the remainder is unexplained. The sample includes more than 70,000 clones, with over 70% observed a single time. 1.2% to 1.5% of the sample comes from the top ten. The V and J ends are trimmed by 1 base and 4 bases, leaving 6 bases between them. Looking up the germline V gene yields CDR1 KGHSH and CDR2 LQKENI. Including cysteine and phenylalanine, the CDR3 has 13 amino acids. Of all the DNA, just the CDR3 is kept, 39 bases in frame from base 1.

The chain links TRBV18 with TRBJ2-3, with the D gene uncertain. This clonotype was sampled from a man aged 60 to 69 with pancreatic cancer. Specimen: peripheral blood, collected from a patient treated with proton-based radiotherapy. CDR3 sequence: CASSPQEPDTQYF. The DNA sequence is as follows: TGTGCCAGCTCACCACAGGAACCAGATACGCAGTATTTT. The CDR3 plus the reference TRBV18 and TRBJ2-3 genes for the other parts give the full variable domain: NAGVMQNPRHLVRRRGQEARLRCSPMKGHSHVYWYRQLPEEGLKFMVYLQKENIIDESGMPKERFSAEFPKEGPSILRIQQVVRGDSAAYFCASSPQEPDTQYFGPGTRLTVL.